This record covers a single T cell receptor (beta chain). This clone's antigen is unknown. Base qualities are not at hand, and no much larger clone is one base apart. TCRbeta CDR3 regions were amplified from genomic DNA by means of the immunoSEQ Assay, a bias-controlled multiplex PCR. In the original analysis: Within the assay, amplification of reference gene primers was used to estimate how many nucleated cells each sample contained. Sequence reads were collapsed and filtered to measure the absolute abundance of every unique TCRbeta CDR3 rearrangement. For each sample, productive Simpson clonality was calculated as the square root of Simpson's diversity index over productive rearrangements. Imported from immuneACCESS, the table was reduced by TCRdb to in-frame sequences with V and J called. These copies leave out some clones; in studies compared against another copy, an unresolved V gene accounts for under half, and the cause of the remainder is not known. The V and J calls and the clone size are those of that table, but D and trimming were determined from the DNA. For this sample the table gives approximately 200,000 clones, of which 80% to 85% were detected only once. Approximately 2.9% of the sample rests with the top ten.

CDR1 and CDR2 were assigned from the germline V gene (reference sequence) as LNHDA and SQIVND. Its CDR3 holds 14 amino acids, cysteine through phenylalanine. Left in the record is the CDR3 DNA by itself, 42 bases read in frame from the first base. Between the V and J ends, shortened by 1 base and 8 bases respectively, the junction contains 14 bases. The sample comes from a study of blood T cell repertoires in COVID-19 (dated by TCRdb to between 2020 and 2021). Broadly, across the study: Collaborator samples came from the United States, Italy and Spain and covered acute and convalescent phases of COVID-19. The samples were drawn from two sources: the first 160 participants of the ongoing ImmuneRACE study, and 1,200 or so subjects contributed by 6 global collaborators. Subjects who had been exposed to COVID-19, were actively infected with it, or had recovered from it provided the deeply sampled blood TCRbeta repertoires that made up the dataset. A freely available public database, intended as a resource for researchers studying the immune response to SARS-CoV-2, is where the repertoires were released. Where available, HLA class I and class II types were taken from metadata supplied by the sample provider and were not determined by assay-based typing. The prospective study material was composed of cDNA or gDNA derived from T cells, B-cell-depleted T cells, or PBMCs. The sample metadata nearly always contained a de-identified subject ID, COVID-19 status, age in years and sex. What the work shows at the level of the full study, not this receptor alone: The quantity of clinical and demographic metadata differed by source and by participant and was supplied without curation.

A second Seattle source provided samples from volunteer blood donors who had recovered from COVID-19. The collaborating institutions used their own protocols to collect whole blood in K2EDTA tubes. For TCRbeta analysis, collaborators shipped samples in one of three forms: frozen whole blood, isolated PBMCs, or DNA extracted from either of those sample types. This TCR was sampled from a woman in her thirties who had recovered from COVID-19. The receptor chain draws on TRBV19 and TRBJ1-2; too little of a D gene remains to name it. Material for sequencing was peripheral blood. The CDR3 protein is CASSIVAGNRGYTF. The DNA reads as follows: TGTGCCAGTAGTATAGTAGCGGGGAATCGGGGCTACACCTTC.